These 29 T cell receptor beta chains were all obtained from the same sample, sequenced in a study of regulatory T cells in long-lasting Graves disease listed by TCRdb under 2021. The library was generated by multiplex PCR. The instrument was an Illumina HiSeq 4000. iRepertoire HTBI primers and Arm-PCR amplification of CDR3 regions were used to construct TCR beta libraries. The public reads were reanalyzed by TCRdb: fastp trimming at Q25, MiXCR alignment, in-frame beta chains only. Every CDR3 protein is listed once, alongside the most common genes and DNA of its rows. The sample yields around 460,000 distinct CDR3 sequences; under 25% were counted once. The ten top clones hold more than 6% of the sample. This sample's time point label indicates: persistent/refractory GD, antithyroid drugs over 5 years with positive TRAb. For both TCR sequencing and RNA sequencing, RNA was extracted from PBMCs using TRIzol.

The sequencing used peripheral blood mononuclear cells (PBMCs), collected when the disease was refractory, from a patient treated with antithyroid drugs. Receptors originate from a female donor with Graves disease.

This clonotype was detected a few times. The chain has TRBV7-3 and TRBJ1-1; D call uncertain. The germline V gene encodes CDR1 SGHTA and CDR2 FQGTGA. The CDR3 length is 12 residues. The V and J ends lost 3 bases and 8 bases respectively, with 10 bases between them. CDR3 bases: TGTGCCAGCAGCTTTAGTTTTGAGGAAGCTTTCTTT. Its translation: CASSFSFEEAFF. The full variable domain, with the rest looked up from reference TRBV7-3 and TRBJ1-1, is GAGVSQTPSNKVTEKGKYVELRCDPISGHTALYWYRQSLGQGPEFLIYFQGTGAADDSGLPNDRFFAVRPEGSVSTLKIQRTERGDSAVYLCASSFSFEEAFFGQGTRLTVV.

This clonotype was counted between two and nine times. CDR3 amino acids: CASRTGTLQETQYF. The CDR3 coding sequence is TGTGCCAGCAGGACCGGGACATTACAAGAGACCCAGTACTTC. This chain uses TRBV5-6 with TRBJ2-5; tentatively, D is TRBD1 (6 bases). Germline CDR1 reads SGHDT; CDR2 reads YYEEEE. The CDR3 totals 14 residues. V lost 5 bases and J 2 bases, leaving 13 bases between the germline ends.

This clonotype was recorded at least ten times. Here the CDR3 reads CASRSGTQQGYTF. Written as DNA, the CDR3 is TGTGCCAGCAGATCCGGGACACAGCAGGGCTACACCTTC. The V and J genes are TRBV27 and TRBJ1-2; possibly TRBD1 for D (6 bases). The CDR3 is made up of 13 amino acids. V gave up 6 bases and J gave up 8 bases, with 16 bases separating them. The germline CDR1 and CDR2 sequences are MNHEY and SMNVEV (reference sequence).

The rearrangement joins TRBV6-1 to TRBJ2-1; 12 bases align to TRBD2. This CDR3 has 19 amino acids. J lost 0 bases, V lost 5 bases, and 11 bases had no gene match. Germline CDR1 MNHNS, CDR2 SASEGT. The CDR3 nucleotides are TGTGCCAGCAGTCCCGAAGGGCTAGCGGGAGGGACCTCCTACAATGAGCAGTTCTTC. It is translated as CASSPEGLAGGTSYNEQFF.

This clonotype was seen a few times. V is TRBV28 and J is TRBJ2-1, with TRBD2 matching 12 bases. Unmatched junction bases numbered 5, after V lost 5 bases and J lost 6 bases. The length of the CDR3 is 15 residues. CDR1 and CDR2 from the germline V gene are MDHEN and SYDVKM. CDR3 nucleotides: TGTGCCAGCAGTCCAGGACTAGCGGGGCCCAATGAGCAGTTCTTC. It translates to CASSPGLAGPNEQFF.

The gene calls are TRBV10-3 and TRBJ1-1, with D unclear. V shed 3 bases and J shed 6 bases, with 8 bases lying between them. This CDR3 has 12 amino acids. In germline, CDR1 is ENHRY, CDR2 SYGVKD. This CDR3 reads CAISDRSSEAFF. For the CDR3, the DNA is TGTGCCATCAGTGACAGATCGTCTGAAGCTTTCTTT.

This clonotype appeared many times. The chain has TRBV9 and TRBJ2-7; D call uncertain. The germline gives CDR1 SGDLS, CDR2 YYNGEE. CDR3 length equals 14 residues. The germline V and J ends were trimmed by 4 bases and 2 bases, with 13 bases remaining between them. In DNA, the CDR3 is TGTGCCAGCAGCCCTCCGAACTCCGCCTACGAGCAGTACTTC. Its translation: CASSPPNSAYEQYF.

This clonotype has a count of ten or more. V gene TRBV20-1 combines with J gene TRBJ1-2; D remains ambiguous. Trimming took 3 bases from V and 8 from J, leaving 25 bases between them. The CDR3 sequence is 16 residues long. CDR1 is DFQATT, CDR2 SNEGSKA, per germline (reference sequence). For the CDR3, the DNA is TGCAGTGCTAGCCCCCGGAGGTCAGACCTTAAAATGGGCTACACCTTC. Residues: CSASPRRSDLKMGYTF.

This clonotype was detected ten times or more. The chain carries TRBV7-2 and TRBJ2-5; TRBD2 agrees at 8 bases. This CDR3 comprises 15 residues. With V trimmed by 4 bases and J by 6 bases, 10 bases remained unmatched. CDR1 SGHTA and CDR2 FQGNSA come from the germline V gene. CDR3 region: CASSSSAGVRKTQYF. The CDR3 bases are TGTGCCAGCAGCTCCTCAGCGGGAGTACGAAAGACCCAGTACTTC.

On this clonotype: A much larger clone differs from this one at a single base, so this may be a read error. The DNA of the CDR3 is TGTGCCAGCAGTTTACCCGGGACTAGCGGTACAAATGGGCAGTTCTTC. It specifies CASSLPGTSGTNGQFF. The chain links TRBV28 to TRBJ2-1, with TRBD2 matching over 11 bases. The CDR3 is made up of 16 amino acids. CDR1 and CDR2 from the germline V gene are MDHEN and SYDVKM.

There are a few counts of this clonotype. In DNA, the CDR3 is TGTGCCACCAGCAGAGGCCCTGGACAGGGGGTCTATGGCTACACCTTC. It translates to CATSRGPGQGVYGYTF. This sequence joins TRBV15 and TRBJ1-2, with TRBD1 identical over 10 bases. Trimming took 1 base from V and 4 from J; bases not matched to a gene: 6. From germline, CDR1 is LNHNV and CDR2 YYDKDF (reference sequence). The CDR3 is 16 residues long. The complete variable domain, with remaining parts taken from reference TRBV15 and TRBJ1-2, reads DAMVIQNPRYQVTQFGKPVTLSCSQTLNHNVMYWYQQKSSQAPKLLFHYYDKDFNNEADTPDNFQSRRPNTSFCFLDIRSPGLGDTAMYLCATSRGPGQGVYGYTFGSGTRLTVV.

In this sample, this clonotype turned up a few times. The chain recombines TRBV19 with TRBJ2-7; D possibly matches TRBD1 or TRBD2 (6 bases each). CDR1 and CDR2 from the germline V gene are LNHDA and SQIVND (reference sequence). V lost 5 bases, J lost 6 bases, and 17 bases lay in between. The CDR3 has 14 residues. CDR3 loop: CASSQTGLGGEQYF. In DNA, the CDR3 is TGTGCCAGTAGTCAGACAGGTCTGGGGGGCGAGCAGTACTTC.

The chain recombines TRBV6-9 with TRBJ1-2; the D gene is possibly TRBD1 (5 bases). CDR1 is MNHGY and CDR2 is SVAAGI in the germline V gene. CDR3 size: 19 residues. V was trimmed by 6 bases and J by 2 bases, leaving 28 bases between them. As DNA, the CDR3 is TGTGCCAGCAGAGGGACCGGGACGAAGACACCCACAACGAACTATGGCTACACCTTC. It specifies CASRGTGTKTPTTNYGYTF.

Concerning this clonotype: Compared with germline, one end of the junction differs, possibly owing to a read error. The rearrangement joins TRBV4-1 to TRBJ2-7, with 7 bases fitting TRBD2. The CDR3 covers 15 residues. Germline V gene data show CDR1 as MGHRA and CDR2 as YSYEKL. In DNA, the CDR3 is TGCGCCAGCGGCCAAGCGGGACCCCCCTTCGACGAGCAGTACTTC. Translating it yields CASGQAGPPFDEQYF.

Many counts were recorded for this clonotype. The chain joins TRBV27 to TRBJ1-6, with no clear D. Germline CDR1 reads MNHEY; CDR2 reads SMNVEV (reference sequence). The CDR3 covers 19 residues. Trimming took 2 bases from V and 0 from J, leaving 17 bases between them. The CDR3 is CASSLEGPLPRSYNSPLHF. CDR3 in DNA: TGTGCCAGCAGTTTAGAAGGGCCGCTGCCACGCTCCTATAATTCACCCCTCCACTTT.

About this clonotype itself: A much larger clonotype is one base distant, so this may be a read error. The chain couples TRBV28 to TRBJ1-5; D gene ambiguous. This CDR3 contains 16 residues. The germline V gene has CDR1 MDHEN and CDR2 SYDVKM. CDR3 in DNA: TGTGCCGGCAGTTCCCGGGCCTATAGGGGCAATCAGCCCCAGCATTTT. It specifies CAGSSRAYRGNQPQHF.

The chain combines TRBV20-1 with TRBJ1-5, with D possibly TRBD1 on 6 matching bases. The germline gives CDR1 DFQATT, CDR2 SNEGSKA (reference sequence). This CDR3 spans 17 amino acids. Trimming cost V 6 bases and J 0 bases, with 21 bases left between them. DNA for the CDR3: TGCAGTGCGCCCACAGGGTGGGGAGTCTATAGCAATCAGCCCCAGCATTTT. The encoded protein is CSAPTGWGVYSNQPQHF.

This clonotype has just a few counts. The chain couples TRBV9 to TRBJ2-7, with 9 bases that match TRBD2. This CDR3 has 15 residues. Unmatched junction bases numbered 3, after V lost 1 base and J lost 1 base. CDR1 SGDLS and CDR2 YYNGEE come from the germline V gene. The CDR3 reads CASSVSSGSSYEQYF. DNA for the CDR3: TGTGCCAGCAGCGTAAGTAGCGGGAGTTCCTACGAGCAGTACTTC.

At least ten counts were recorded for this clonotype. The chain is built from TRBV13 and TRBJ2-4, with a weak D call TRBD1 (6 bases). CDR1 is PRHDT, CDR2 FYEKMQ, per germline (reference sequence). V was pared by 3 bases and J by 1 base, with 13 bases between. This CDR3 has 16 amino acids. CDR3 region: CASSLIYRDAKNIQYF. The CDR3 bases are TGTGCCAGCAGCTTGATTTACAGGGACGCCAAAAACATTCAGTACTTC.

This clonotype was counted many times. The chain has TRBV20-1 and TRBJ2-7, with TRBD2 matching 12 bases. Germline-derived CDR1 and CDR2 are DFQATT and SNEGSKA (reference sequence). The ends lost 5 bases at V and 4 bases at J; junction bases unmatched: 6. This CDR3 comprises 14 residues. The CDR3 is CSAGGLAGRYEQYF. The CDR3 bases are TGCAGTGCTGGCGGACTAGCGGGAAGGTACGAGCAGTACTTC.

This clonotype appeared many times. CDR3 amino acids: CASSPTNQRVPDRGYTF. DNA of the CDR3: TGCGCCAGCAGCCCCACTAACCAGCGGGTACCTGATCGGGGCTACACCTTC. The J gene is TRBJ1-2, the V gene TRBV4-1; no clear D. Looked up from germline, CDR1 is MGHRA and CDR2 is YSYEKL. This CDR3 comprises 17 residues. With 4 bases removed from V and 8 bases from J, the gap between germline ends came to 26 bases.

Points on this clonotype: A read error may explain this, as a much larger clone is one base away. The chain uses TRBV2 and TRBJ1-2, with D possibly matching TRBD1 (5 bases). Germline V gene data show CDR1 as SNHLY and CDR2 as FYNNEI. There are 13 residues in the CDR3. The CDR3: CASSEALLRGCTF. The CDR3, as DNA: TGTGCCAGCAGTGAAGCCCTCCTCCGGGGCTGCACCTTC.

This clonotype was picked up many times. The CDR3 region is CASSSGRTSGFYEQYF. For the CDR3, the DNA is TGTGCCAGCAGTTCGGGGAGGACTAGCGGGTTCTACGAGCAGTACTTC. The chain is built from TRBV12-3 or TRBV12-4 and TRBJ2-7, with 11 bases identical to TRBD2. The length of the CDR3 is 16 residues. V trimming: 4 bases; J trimming: 3 bases; junction bases outside the gene matches: 8.

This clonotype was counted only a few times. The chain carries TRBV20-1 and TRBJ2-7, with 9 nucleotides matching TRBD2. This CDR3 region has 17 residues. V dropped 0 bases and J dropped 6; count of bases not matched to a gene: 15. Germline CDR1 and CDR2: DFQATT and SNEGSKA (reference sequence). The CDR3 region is CSAREPSGIGGMTEQYF. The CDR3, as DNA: TGCAGTGCTAGAGAGCCTAGCGGGATCGGGGGGATGACCGAGCAGTACTTC.

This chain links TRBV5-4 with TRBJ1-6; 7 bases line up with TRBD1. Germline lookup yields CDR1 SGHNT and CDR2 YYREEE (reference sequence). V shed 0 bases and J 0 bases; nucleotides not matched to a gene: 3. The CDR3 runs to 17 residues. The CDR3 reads CASSLGSGGSYNSPLHF. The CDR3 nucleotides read TGTGCCAGCAGCTTGGGATCAGGGGGCTCCTATAATTCACCCCTCCACTTT.

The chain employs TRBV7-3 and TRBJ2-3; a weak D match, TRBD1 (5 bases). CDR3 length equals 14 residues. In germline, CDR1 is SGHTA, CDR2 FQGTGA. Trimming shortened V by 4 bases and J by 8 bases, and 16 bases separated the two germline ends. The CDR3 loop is CASSSTPTALTQYF. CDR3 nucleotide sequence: TGTGCCAGCAGCTCCACCCCGACAGCCCTTACGCAGTATTTT.

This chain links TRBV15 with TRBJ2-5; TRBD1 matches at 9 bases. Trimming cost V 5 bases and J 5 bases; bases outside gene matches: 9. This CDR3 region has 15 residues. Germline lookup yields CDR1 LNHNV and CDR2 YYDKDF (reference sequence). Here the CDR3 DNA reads TGTGCCACCAGCCCCGGCGGGACAGGGAGGGAGACCCAGTACTTC. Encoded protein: CATSPGGTGRETQYF.

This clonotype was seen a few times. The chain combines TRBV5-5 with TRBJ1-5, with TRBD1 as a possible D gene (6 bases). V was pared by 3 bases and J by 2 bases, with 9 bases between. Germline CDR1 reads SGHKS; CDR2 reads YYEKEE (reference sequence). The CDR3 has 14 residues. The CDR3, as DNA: TGTGCCAGCAGCTGGACAGACGGCAATCAGCCCCAGCATTTT. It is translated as CASSWTDGNQPQHF.

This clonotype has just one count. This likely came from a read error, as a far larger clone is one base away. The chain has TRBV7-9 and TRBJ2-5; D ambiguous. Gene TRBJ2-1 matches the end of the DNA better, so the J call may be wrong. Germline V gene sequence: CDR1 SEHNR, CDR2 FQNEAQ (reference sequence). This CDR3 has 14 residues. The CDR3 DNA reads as TGTGCCAGCAGCTCGAACTCCGGATACAATGAGCAGTTCTTC. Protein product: CASSSNSGYNEQFF.